The clone carrying this T cell receptor beta chain was observed at least ten times. These data belong to a study of spatial heterogeneity in lung cancer. Each CDR3 protein is one row after TCRdb ran MiXCR on the 5' RACE reads. This sample carries about 75,000 distinct CDR3 sequences, 13% of them seen once, and the ten largest clones take more than 7%. The CDR3 consists of 14 residues. Looked up from germline, CDR1 is LNHNV and CDR2 is YYDKDF (reference sequence). Unmatched junction bases numbered 4, after V lost 1 base and J lost 8 bases. The time point here: sample taken at primary tumor resection. Extraction of whole RNA from tumor, nontumor lung or frozen PBMC preceded unsorted sequencing.

The chain links TRBV15 to TRBJ1-4; 7 nucleotides line up with TRBD1. The sequences come from PBMCs, collected at surgery. The sequence was collected from a male donor with early-stage non-small cell lung cancer. The CDR3 DNA reads as TGTGCCACCAGCAGAGGAGGGGGCTACGAAAAACTGTTTTTT. Translating it yields CATSRGGGYEKLFF.